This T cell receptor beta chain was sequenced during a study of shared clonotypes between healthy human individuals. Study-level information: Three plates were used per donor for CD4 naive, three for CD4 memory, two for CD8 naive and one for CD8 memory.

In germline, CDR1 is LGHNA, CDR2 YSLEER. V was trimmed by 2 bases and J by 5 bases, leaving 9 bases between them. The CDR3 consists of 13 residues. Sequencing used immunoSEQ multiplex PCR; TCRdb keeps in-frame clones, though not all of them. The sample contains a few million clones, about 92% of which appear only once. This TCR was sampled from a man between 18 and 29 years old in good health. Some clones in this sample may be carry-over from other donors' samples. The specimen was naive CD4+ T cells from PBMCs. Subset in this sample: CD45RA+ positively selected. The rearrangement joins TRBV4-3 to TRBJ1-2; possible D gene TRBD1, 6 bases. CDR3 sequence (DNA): TGCGCCAGCAGCCAAACGGGGGCGTATGGCTACACCTTC. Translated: CASSQTGAYGYTF.